This T cell receptor beta chain was retrieved from a study of read filtering for tumor transcriptome and immune sequencing. Across the whole study: The cohort had about 16 men and over twelve women aged roughly 40 to 80, mean about 72 years. Whole-transcriptome libraries were prepared after DNase treatment. Regarding the study as a whole: Single-read clonotypes: about 81.9% of IR-seq clonotypes (roughly 4% of reads), roughly 73% of RNA-seq clonotypes (less than 50% of reads).

Sampling of bone marrow took place during active disease in every patient. As concerns this clonotype: The antigen is undetermined.

The length of the CDR3 is 16 residues. Germline V lookup: CDR1 LNHDA, CDR2 SQIVND (reference sequence). The V segment lost 7 bases and the J segment 0 bases; nucleotides outside the gene matches: 10. Molecular barcoded adaptors covering alpha/delta and beta/gamma chains were used on around 400 ng RNA. From the reads, TCRdb called clonotypes with MiXCR, one entry per CDR3 protein. The data contain roughly 130,000 distinct CDR3 sequences, 10% to 15% of them singletons. The TCR comes from a donor at least 40 years old with multiple myeloma. The V gene is TRBV19, the J gene TRBJ1-1; 8 bases map to TRBD1. Sequenced input: a population of CD138-negative cells sorted from bone marrow. CDR3 nucleotide sequence: TGTGCCAGTACTACCCGACCGACAGGGGTGAACACTGAAGCTTTCTTT. Encoded protein: CASTTRPTGVNTEAFF.